This entry describes one TCR beta chain. Its antigen specificity is not known. The cohort consisted of 600 to 700 healthy bone marrow donors. Cohort members were all nominally healthy when sampled, although unrecorded immune exposures were likely present. The donor was CMV seropositive and belonged to the group of a few hundred seropositive cohort members. A peripheral blood sample was collected from each donor, and TCR beta sequencing was performed on peripheral blood mononuclear cells. The Qiagen DNeasy Blood Extraction Kit was used to extract genomic DNA from the blood cell samples. Including cysteine and phenylalanine, the CDR3 has 14 amino acids. The only DNA kept is the CDR3, 42 bases in frame from the first base. The germline V gene encodes CDR1 LGHNA and CDR2 YNFKEQ. Germline trimming: 4 bases from V, 3 bases from J; junction bases outside gene matches: 3. This entry is derived from a study of cytomegalovirus exposure and HLA in healthy donors (dated by TCRdb to the late 2010s). For the study in its entirety: An earlier analysis of some 550 of the donors reported approximately 300 Gb of sequence data and some 120 million unique TCR beta sequences from about 200 million T cells. About 310 gigabases of sequencing data and approximately 85 million unique TCR sequences were included in an early release covering 550 to 800 HLA-typed donors. Of the 398 genotyped donors, about 80% fell in the genetic ancestry cluster associated with self-reported Caucasian donors. The study was designed to test whether signatures of past pathogen exposure could be identified by cataloging public T cell receptors. Using immunosequencing, the study profiled T cell repertoires from 666 subjects and related those repertoires to cytomegalovirus serostatus. Along with the 666-subject first cohort, a separate validation cohort of over a hundred different subjects was used. The study combined high-throughput TCR immunosequencing, statistical association of individual TCRs with disease status, and machine learning to predict cytomegalovirus infection status. A later analysis re-analyzed previously published TCR beta repertoires from hundreds of donors and added high-resolution HLA genotyping to study TCR occurrence patterns. Rather than using new phenotypic data, the later analysis identified candidate immune exposures from TCR beta sequences and from how often those sequences occurred across donors. An earlier analysis of approximately 630 of the donors applied high-throughput TCR beta sequencing to assess whether each TCR beta V gene segment acted as functional or pseudogenic. Donor age, sex, ethnicity and CMV serostatus were compiled together with the repertoire data. A later genetic analysis used genome-wide SNP genotypes for about three fifths of the 666 donors, treating that subset as a discovery cohort. All discovery cohort repertoires had been generated on a single sequencing platform. Both class I and class II loci were covered by HLA typing, at four-digit resolution. Typing coverage varied by locus: 629-630 donors for A, B, C, DRB1 and DQB1; under 550 for DQA1; 600 to 610 for DPA1; approximately 490 for DPB1. Roughly five DR-DQ haplotypes were treated as single units for association and clustering because of strong linkage in the cohort. On average, roughly 250,000 unique TCR beta nucleotide sequences were sequenced per donor among 398 genotyped donors of the cohort, with 15% to 20% of those sequences being non-productive.

The paper as a whole reports these results and caveats: A further reported finding was that TCR beta sequences accurately predicted the HLA-A and HLA-B alleles for most subjects in the first cohort. In a later genetic analysis, a missense DCLRE1C variant was associated with V-gene and J-gene trimming of TCR beta chains, and the association was replicated in an independent cohort. In both the original and validation cohorts, the classifier was reported to diagnose cytomegalovirus status with high specificity and sensitivity. Some IMGT-functional V segments, including TRBV6-2 and TRBV6-3, could not be told apart with the 87-base-pair reads, so those segments were excluded. While some public TCRs were present in many individuals, most TCR sequences turned up only very rarely across donors. Because some donors lacked HLA typing at each locus, the association tests relied only on the typed subset. CMV serostatus was the only immune exposure information available for the cohort. In an earlier analysis of 587 of the donors, most TCR beta V segments were observed in productive rearrangements about 87% or about 30% of the time, broadly matching IMGT annotations. Approximately 16 rarely observed V segments, including chromosome 9 orphons, were excluded from the earlier analysis of about 600 of the donors because counts were too low. A group of highly shared sequence variants was considered likely to be a technical artifact of the sequencing pipeline. In the study, roughly 160 TCR beta chains were listed as associated with cytomegalovirus. Linkage disequilibrium might explain the correlated functional status among segregating V segments, but an unknown experimental factor could not be excluded. In a later analysis, HLA-associated TCR beta chains showed more clonal expansion and lower generation probabilities than non-associated chains that were equally common. Only TCR beta chains were sequenced in this cohort, and the absence of alpha or paired-chain data limited detectable features. According to a later analysis, TCR association rates differed among HLA loci, with DRB1 alleles showing the most associated TCRs and HLA-C alleles showing the fewest. According to a later analysis, parvovirus B19, influenza, CMV and Epstein-Barr virus appeared linked to several top co-occurrence clusters. It was suggested by the authors that the approach could potentially be generalized to other disease states and immunological phenotypes. Most CMV-associated TCR beta chains appeared to be HLA-restricted in a later analysis, and the HLA associations seemed to be driven largely by CMV exposure. At a false discovery rate of 0.05, a later analysis linked around 15,000 TCR beta sequences to specific HLA alleles. According to a later genetic analysis, donors in an Asian-associated ancestry cluster had fewer N-insertions in productive TCRs than the roughly 670-donor mean. When HLA alleles, especially DR and DQ, strongly co-occurred, TCR associations were difficult to assign to individual alleles. The presence/absence analyses assumed that sequencing depth was roughly uniform across donors, and that assumption may not be true. Three of the identified cytomegalovirus-associated TCR beta chains were confirmed in vitro to be specific for cytomegalovirus antigens.

Receptor amplification or capture employed the immunoSEQ multiplex PCR assay. A mixture of 60 forward primers for TCR Vbeta segments and 13 reverse primers for TCR Jbeta segments was used in the multiplex PCR. The CDR3 region of rearranged TCR beta genes was amplified from genomic DNA by a multiplex PCR assay. The Illumina HiSeq System was used to sequence the amplified TCR beta libraries as 87-base-pair reads. Concerning the study's data processing: A later analysis tallied roughly 80 million unique TCR beta chains across the approximately 670 repertoires, and approximately 12 million of those chains were shared by two or more donors. To remove PCR and sequencing errors, raw reads were error-corrected and collapsed into unique sequences using a nearest-neighbor algorithm that merged closely related sequences. V, D and J gene segments were assigned by aligning CDR3 sequences to IMGT reference sequences. Each retained sequence needed at least a six-nucleotide match to both a V gene segment and a J gene segment. Rearrangements were classified as productive when the CDR3 lacked stop codons and remained in frame with V and J, and all other rearrangements were classified as non-productive. CDR3 was defined according to IMGT convention as the region running from the second conserved V-encoded cysteine to the conserved J-encoded phenylalanine. The earlier analysis of about 530 of the donors excluded any sequence lacking an unambiguous match to a single V gene segment. An earlier analysis of roughly 590 of the donors called V segments functional above 56.7% productive rearrangements and segregating when the between-donor standard deviation exceeded 5%. To diagnose cytomegalovirus status from the catalog of TCR beta chain sequences, a statistical classification framework was built. In a later analysis, V and J genes were assigned by comparing TCR nucleotide sequences against IMGT/GENE-DB human TR gene sequences. A later analysis assigned CDR3 sequences and most-parsimonious VDJ recombination scenarios with the TCRdist pipeline. In a later analysis, each TCR beta chain was defined by its CDR3 amino acid sequence together with its V-gene family, and reads without a unique V-gene family were excluded. To address suspected cross-contamination and a sequencing artifact, a later analysis removed approximately 600 highly shared, low-generation-probability nucleotide sequences. For each public chain, a later analysis derived a clonal expansion index from normalized ranks of inferred template counts within each repertoire. Generation probabilities in a later analysis came from a VDJ recombination model fitted to out-of-frame rearrangements, and those results were checked against IGoR. In a later analysis, TCR-TCR, TCR-HLA and TCR-CMV co-occurrence was scored with hypergeometric tests, and a repertoire-size bias correction was applied to TCR pairs. A later analysis estimated false discovery rates by permuting HLA or CMV assignments 20 times. A later analysis grouped co-occurring TCRs with DBSCAN, adding TCRdist sequence similarity when clustering within HLA-allele-positive subsets. For co-occurrence clustering, repertoires with fewer than 30,000 or more than 120,000 public chains were excluded, along with a handful of repertoires with anomalous nucleotide sharing. The clones in this table, taken by TCRdb from immuneACCESS, are in-frame only. Not every clone is retained; where verified, under half of the shortfall comes from an unresolved V gene, and the cause of the rest is unknown. For V, J and clone size, that table is used; D and trimming come from the DNA. The sample table holds tens of thousands of clones. The top ten hold more than 10% of the sample.

This clonotype was obtained from a woman aged 30 to 39 in good health and CMV-seropositive. The source material was PBMCs. The chain is made from TRBV4-2 and TRBJ2-7; 10 middle bases align to TRBD1. In nucleotides, the sequence is TGTGCCAGCAGCCGGGGACAGGGGAACTACGAGCAGTACTTC. This codes for CASSRGQGNYEQYF.